The 5 T cell receptor beta chains presented below share a single source sample, sequenced in a study of blood T cell repertoires in COVID-19. TCRdb's table, derived via immunoSEQ multiplex PCR, lists solely in-frame clones and lacks some. The sample contains roughly 170,000 clones, less than 90% of which appear only once. The sample was peripheral blood. Receptors were obtained from a man in his 70s with active or convalescent COVID-19.

This clone was found once. The chain employs TRBV6-5 and TRBJ1-6, with 9 positions matching TRBD1. J gave up 5 bases and V 8 bases, and 7 bases lay outside the gene matches. CDR1 and CDR2 (germline): MNHEY, SVGAGI. The CDR3 is made up of 15 amino acids. CDR3 DNA sequence: TGTGCCAGCCAGGGACAGGGACTCGATAATTCACCCCTCCACTTT. Translation gives CASQGQGLDNSPLHF.

The chain is built from TRBV6-2 or TRBV6-3 and TRBJ1-1; TRBD1 matches 8 bases. CDR3 length equals 14 residues. J gave up 5 bases and V 7 bases, and 9 bases lay outside the gene matches. CDR1 is MNHEY and CDR2 is SVGEGT in the germline V gene. CDR3 sequence reads: CASTPNRGGTEAFF. The CDR3 coding sequence is TGTGCCAGCACCCCAAACAGGGGGGGAACTGAAGCTTTCTTT.

The rearrangement links TRBV27 to TRBJ2-1, with D perhaps matching TRBD2 (6 bases). Germline loops: CDR1 MNHEY, CDR2 SMNVEV (reference sequence). V was pared by 2 bases and J by 0 bases, with 14 bases between. The CDR3 is 17 amino acids. For the CDR3, the DNA is TGTGCCAGCAGTTTAATTGGGCGGGGCAGCTCCTACAATGAGCAGTTCTTC. Residues: CASSLIGRGSSYNEQFF.

The chain joins TRBV11-2 to TRBJ1-2, with TRBD1 matching 7 bases. V dropped 5 bases and J dropped 2; count of bases not matched to a gene: 8. The germline V gene has CDR1 SGHAT and CDR2 FQNNGV. The CDR3 is 15 residues long. This chain's CDR3 is CASSALGGKNYGYTF. The CDR3 DNA is TGTGCCAGCAGCGCCCTAGGGGGCAAAAACTATGGCTACACCTTC.

The V gene is TRBV4-3, the J gene TRBJ2-7, with 7 positions matching TRBD2. CDR1 and CDR2 from the germline V gene are LGHNA and YSLEER. The CDR3 is made up of 16 amino acids. J gave up 3 bases and V 0 bases, and 8 bases lay outside the gene matches. The CDR3 DNA is TGCGCCAGCAGCCAAGATATTAGCGGGCGCTACTACGAGCAGTACTTC. Translating gives CASSQDISGRYYEQYF.